A single sample gave rise to the 27 T cell receptor beta chains below, sequenced in a study of beta chain features in type 1 diabetes. Their antigens remain unidentified. Notes on the study in general: All four CD4+ subsets from Type 1 diabetes patients carried moderately but significantly shorter TCRB CDR3s.

The investigators reverse transcribed all of the isolated RNA, so they sequenced expressed TCRB transcripts. The repertoire was sequenced with immunoSEQ multiplex PCR; TCRdb's copy has only in-frame clones and lacks some. This sample yields some 660,000 clones, of which about an eighth are seen a single time; 0.035% to 0.04% belongs to the top ten. The sequenced sample consisted of naive CD4+ T cells from blood. These receptors were taken from a man younger than 35 with type 1 diabetes.

The CDR3 loop reads CASSLGQPGNTIYF. DNA of the CDR3: TGCGCCAGCAGCTTGGGGCAGCCGGGAAACACCATATATTTT. The gene calls are TRBV5-1 and TRBJ1-3; the D is unclear. In germline, CDR1 is SGHRS, CDR2 YFSETQ. The CDR3 consists of 14 residues. Deletions cut 0 bases from V and 4 bases from J, with 8 bases between.

This chain links TRBV9 with TRBJ2-7; a possible D gene is TRBD1 (6 bases). The germline gives CDR1 SGDLS, CDR2 YYNGEE. V shed 0 bases and J shed 4 bases, with 14 bases lying between them. The CDR3 extends over 15 amino acids. The CDR3: CASSVAAGVLYEQYF. For the CDR3, the DNA is TGTGCCAGCAGCGTAGCAGCAGGGGTACTATACGAGCAGTACTTC.

The chain uses TRBV7-9 and TRBJ1-5, with 8 bases aligning to TRBD1. The CDR3 contains 14 residues. V lost 5 bases and J lost 7; bases outside the gene matches: 7. The germline gives CDR1 SEHNR, CDR2 FQNEAQ (reference sequence). The CDR3 here is CASSQTGVNQPQHF. The CDR3 DNA follows: TGTGCCAGCAGCCAGACAGGGGTAAACCAGCCCCAGCATTTT. Combining the CDR3 with reference TRBV7-9 and TRBJ1-5 gives the whole variable domain DTGVSQNPRHKITKRGQNVTFRCDPISEHNRLYWYRQTLGQGPEFLTYFQNEAQLEKSRLLSDRFSAERPKGSFSTLEIQRTEQGDSAMYLCASSQTGVNQPQHFGDGTRLSIL.

This rearrangement joins TRBV18 to TRBJ1-2; TRBD1 matches at 10 bases. This CDR3 has 15 amino acids. The germline V gene encodes CDR1 KGHSH and CDR2 LQKENI. Germline trimming cut 4 bases from V and 2 bases from J; bases unmatched to any gene: 4. CDR3 bases: TGTGCCAGCTCACTGGGACAGGGGATAAACTATGGCTACACCTTC. It codes for CASSLGQGINYGYTF.

This clone was seen only a few times. This sequence joins TRBV6-5 and TRBJ2-7, with 10 bases that match TRBD1. This CDR3 has 15 residues. Germline V lookup: CDR1 MNHEY, CDR2 SVGAGI. Trimming took 6 bases from V and 3 from J; bases not matched to a gene: 8. In DNA form, the CDR3 reads TGTGCCAGCAGAGGCGGGGGACAGGGGATCTACGAGCAGTACTTC. Residues: CASRGGGQGIYEQYF.

The genes are TRBV5-1 and TRBJ2-7; 10 positions match TRBD1. The J segment lost 5 bases and the V segment lost 0 bases, leaving 5 bases of the junction unmatched. The CDR3 sequence is 15 residues long. Germline CDR1 is SGHRS and CDR2 is YFSETQ. This CDR3 is CASSLGDRGLHEQYF. The CDR3, as DNA: TGCGCCAGCAGCTTGGGTGACAGGGGGCTGCACGAGCAGTACTTC.

The chain employs TRBV7-9 and TRBJ2-7, with D perhaps TRBD2 (6 bases). The ends were cut back, 11 bases at V and 8 bases at J, with 22 bases in the middle. Germline values: CDR1 SEHNR, CDR2 FQNEAQ (reference sequence). CDR3 length equals 13 residues. CDR3 in amino acids: CAVDRSGGEKQYF. For the CDR3, the DNA is TGTGCCGTCGACCGGAGCGGAGGGGAGAAGCAGTACTTC. Combining the CDR3 with reference TRBV7-9 and TRBJ2-7 gives the whole variable domain DTGVSQNPRHKITKRGQNVTFRCDPISEHNRLYWYRQTLGQGPEFLTYFQNEAQLEKSRLLSDRFSAERPKGSFSTLEIQRTEQGDSAMYLCAVDRSGGEKQYFGPGTRLTVT.

The rearrangement uses TRBV29-1 and TRBJ1-2, with D possibly TRBD1 on 6 matching bases. The CDR3 is made up of 14 amino acids. Germline CDR1 is SQVTM and CDR2 is ANQGSEA. With 2 bases removed from V and 4 bases from J, the gap between germline ends came to 14 bases. CDR3 protein: CSVEPHGQRYGYTF. The CDR3 DNA reads as TGCAGCGTTGAACCCCACGGACAGCGCTATGGCTACACCTTC.

This clone came up a few times. Other DNA sequences in the same sample also yield this CDR3. The rearrangement joins TRBV9 to TRBJ1-1; the match to TRBD1 covers 9 bases. The ends lost 3 bases at V and 1 base at J; junction bases unmatched: 1. Germline V gene lookup returns CDR1 SGDLS and CDR2 YYNGEE. CDR3 length: 14 amino acids. The CDR3 protein is CASSADRGNTEAFF. CDR3 DNA sequence: TGTGCCAGCAGCGCGGACAGGGGGAACACTGAAGCTTTCTTT.

This clone showed up just a few times. At the DNA level, this CDR3 is encoded by other sequences in the same sample as well. This chain uses TRBV7-2 with TRBJ2-5; D not resolved. Germline CDR1 SGHTA, CDR2 FQGNSA. The CDR3 covers 13 residues. The V and J ends lost 4 bases and 2 bases respectively, with 8 bases between them. Here the CDR3 DNA reads TGTGCCAGCAGCTCGGGCGGTCAAGAGACCCAGTACTTC. Translation: CASSSGGQETQYF.

The V call is TRBV6-5, the J call TRBJ1-1, with unresolved D. The CDR3 covers 11 residues. From germline, CDR1 is MNHEY and CDR2 SVGAGI. The ends were cut back, 9 bases at V and 1 base at J, with 6 bases in the middle. The CDR3 reads CASLSNTEAFF. The CDR3 nucleotides read TGTGCCAGTCTGTCGAACACTGAAGCTTTCTTT.

This clone was observed a few times. The rearrangement joins TRBV5-1 to TRBJ2-3; unclear D gene. The CDR3 runs 12 residues. CDR1 and CDR2 from the germline V gene are SGHRS and YFSETQ. Trimming shortened V by 4 bases and J by 0 bases, and 3 bases separated the two germline ends. CDR3 sequence: CASSISTDTQYF. The CDR3 DNA is TGCGCCAGCAGCATAAGCACAGATACGCAGTATTTT. Full variable domain (missing parts from reference TRBV5-1 and TRBJ2-3): KAGVTQTPRYLIKTRGQQVTLSCSPISGHRSVSWYQQTPGQGLQFLFEYFSETQRNKGNFPGRFSGRQFSNSRSEMNVSTLELGDSALYLCASSISTDTQYFGPGTRLTVL.

This clone has just a few counts. This chain joins TRBV10-3 and TRBJ2-1; D may correspond to TRBD1 or TRBD2 (5 bases each). V dropped 4 bases and J dropped 8 bases, with 27 bases sitting between them. This CDR3 has 18 amino acids. The germline V gene encodes CDR1 ENHRY and CDR2 SYGVKD. The CDR3 DNA is TGTGCCATCAGTGTAATTATTAGTGGTTCTAGCCAAGGGGATGAGCAGTTCTTC. It is translated as CAISVIISGSSQGDEQFF.

The chain joins TRBV2 to TRBJ1-1; D is possibly TRBD1 (5 bases). There are 13 residues in the CDR3. V gave up 6 bases and J gave up 0 bases, with 8 bases separating them. Germline CDR1 SNHLY, CDR2 FYNNEI. The CDR3 loop reads CASRQDLNTEAFF. For the CDR3, the DNA is TGTGCCAGCAGACAGGACCTGAACACTGAAGCTTTCTTT.

This sequence joins TRBV12-2 and TRBJ2-1; no DNA check was done on the table's D call, TRBD2. TRBV12-2 is classified as a pseudogene. The CDR3 is made up of 18 amino acids. The DNA of the CDR3 is TGTGCAAGTCGCTTAGGCGGGTGGGGCGGGAGCTCCTACAATGAGCAGTTCTTC. Residues: CASRLGGWGGSSYNEQFF.

The CDR3 is CASSGRTGQSSYNEQFF. Written as DNA, the CDR3 is TGTGCCAGCAGCGGGAGGACAGGCCAGTCCTCCTACAATGAGCAGTTCTTC. This chain connects TRBV9 to TRBJ2-1, with TRBD1 matching over 7 bases. V shed 3 bases, J shed 0 bases, and the junction held 9 bases outside the gene matches. The CDR3 runs 17 residues. CDR1 is SGDLS and CDR2 is YYNGEE in the germline V gene.

The gene calls are TRBV5-1 and TRBJ2-5; D perhaps matches TRBD1 (5 bases). Deletions cut 4 bases from V and 5 bases from J, with 12 bases between. CDR1 and CDR2 (germline): SGHRS, YFSETQ. The CDR3 has 13 residues. As DNA, the CDR3 is TGCGCCAGCAGCGAAGCAGGGCGGGAGACCCAGTACTTC. As protein: CASSEAGRETQYF.

The sample holds a few counts of this clone. The chain joins TRBV9 to TRBJ2-2; 8 nucleotides align to TRBD2. The germline CDR1 and CDR2 sequences are SGDLS and YYNGEE. After removal of 0 bases from V and 0 bases from J, the junction contained 4 bases not matched to a gene. The CDR3 covers 17 residues. The CDR3 coding sequence is TGTGCCAGCAGCGTAGCGGGGGGGCCAACGAACACCGGGGAGCTGTTTTTT. This sequence encodes CASSVAGGPTNTGELFF.

This clone was recorded only once. The chain carries TRBV7-6 and TRBJ2-5; D is unresolved. Between the trimmed V and J ends, which lost 5 bases and 2 bases, there was a span of 12 bases. Germline CDR1 is SGHVS and CDR2 is FNYEAQ. The CDR3 covers 14 residues. In DNA, the CDR3 is TGTGCCAGCAGCGGCGGACCGAATCAAGAGACCCAGTACTTC. This encodes CASSGGPNQETQYF.

The chain couples TRBV15 to TRBJ2-7; D perhaps matches TRBD2 (6 bases). V lost 0 bases to trimming and J lost 2 bases, with 14 bases between them. CDR3 length: 16 residues. Germline assignment: CDR1 LNHNV and CDR2 YYDKDF (reference sequence). The CDR3 reads CATSRDPVGGTYEQYF. The CDR3 coding sequence is TGTGCCACCAGCAGAGATCCCGTTGGCGGGACCTACGAGCAGTACTTC.

This chain joins TRBV21-1 and TRBJ1-2. TRBV21-1 is a recognized pseudogene. This CDR3 has 12 residues. The CDR3 nucleotides are TGTGCCAGCCCCCCCGAAAACTATGGCTACACCTTC. Translated, it gives CASPPENYGYTF.

This clone was seen a single time. V usage is TRBV11-3 and J usage is TRBJ2-5; D is unresolved. The ends were cut back, 0 bases at V and 5 bases at J, with 13 bases in the middle. CDR3 size: 15 residues. Germline CDR1 and CDR2: SGHNT and YENEEA. Here the CDR3 DNA reads TGTGCCAGCAGCTTAGAGATTATTTCGAGGGAGACCCAGTACTTC. As protein: CASSLEIISRETQYF.

This clone has only a few counts. V gene TRBV5-1 combines with J gene TRBJ2-6, with D uncertain. The germline V gene has CDR1 SGHRS and CDR2 YFSETQ. CDR3 length: 16 amino acids. V lost 0 bases and J lost 0, with 7 bases in between. The CDR3 DNA reads TGCGCCAGCAGCTTGGGACTGATCTCTGGGGCCAACGTCCTGACTTTC. Translating it yields CASSLGLISGANVLTF.

This clone was seen more than once but under ten times. V and J are TRBV5-4 and TRBJ2-5, with D possibly TRBD2 on 6 matching bases. Germline V gene lookup returns CDR1 SGHNT and CDR2 YYREEE (reference sequence). V was shortened by 4 bases and J by 4 bases, with 23 bases between the two germline ends. This CDR3 is built from 17 residues. CDR3 in DNA: TGTGCCAGCAGCCCTGGAACACGGGACGCGGGGCGAGAGACCCAGTACTTC. Amino acid sequence: CASSPGTRDAGRETQYF.

This clone was seen more than once but under ten times. The rearrangement links TRBV6-5 to TRBJ2-5, with D possibly being TRBD1 (5 bases). Trimming removed 0 bases from V and 1 base from J, with 6 bases in between. Germline loops: CDR1 MNHEY, CDR2 SVGAGI. The length of the CDR3 is 14 residues. CDR3 protein: CASSYSDSQETQYF. The CDR3 DNA reads as TGTGCCAGCAGTTACTCTGACAGCCAAGAGACCCAGTACTTC.

The genes are TRBV29-1 and TRBJ2-5; D is possibly TRBD1 (5 bases). The CDR3 consists of 12 residues. The V gene lost 6 bases and the J gene lost 5 bases, with 13 bases spanning the gap. In germline, CDR1 is SQVTM, CDR2 ANQGSEA. CDR3 bases: TGCAGCGTCAAGGGGCACATGGAGACCCAGTACTTC. Translated, it gives CSVKGHMETQYF.

The CDR3 here is CAWSSGRTDTQYF. CDR3 DNA: TGTGCCTGGAGTTCCGGGAGAACAGATACGCAGTATTTT. The chain uses TRBV30 and TRBJ2-3, with a possible D match to TRBD2 (6 bases). CDR1 GTSNPN and CDR2 SVGIG come from the germline V gene (reference sequence). There are 13 residues in the CDR3. Trimming stripped 2 bases from V and 3 bases from J, with 9 bases between.